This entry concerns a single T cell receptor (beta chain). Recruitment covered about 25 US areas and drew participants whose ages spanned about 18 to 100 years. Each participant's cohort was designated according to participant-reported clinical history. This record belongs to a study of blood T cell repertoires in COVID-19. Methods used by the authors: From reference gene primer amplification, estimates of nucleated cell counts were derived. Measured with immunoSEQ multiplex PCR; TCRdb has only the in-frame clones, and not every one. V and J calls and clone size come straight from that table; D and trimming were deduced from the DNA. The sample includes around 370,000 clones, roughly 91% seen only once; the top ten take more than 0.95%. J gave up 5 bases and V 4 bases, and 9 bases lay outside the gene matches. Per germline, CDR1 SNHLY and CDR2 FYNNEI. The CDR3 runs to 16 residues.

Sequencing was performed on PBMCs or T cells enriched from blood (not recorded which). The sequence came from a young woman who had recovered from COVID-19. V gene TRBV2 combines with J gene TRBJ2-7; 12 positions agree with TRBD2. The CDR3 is CASSVPSGGASHEQYF. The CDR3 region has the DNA TGTGCCAGCAGTGTACCTAGCGGGGGGGCATCCCACGAGCAGTACTTC.